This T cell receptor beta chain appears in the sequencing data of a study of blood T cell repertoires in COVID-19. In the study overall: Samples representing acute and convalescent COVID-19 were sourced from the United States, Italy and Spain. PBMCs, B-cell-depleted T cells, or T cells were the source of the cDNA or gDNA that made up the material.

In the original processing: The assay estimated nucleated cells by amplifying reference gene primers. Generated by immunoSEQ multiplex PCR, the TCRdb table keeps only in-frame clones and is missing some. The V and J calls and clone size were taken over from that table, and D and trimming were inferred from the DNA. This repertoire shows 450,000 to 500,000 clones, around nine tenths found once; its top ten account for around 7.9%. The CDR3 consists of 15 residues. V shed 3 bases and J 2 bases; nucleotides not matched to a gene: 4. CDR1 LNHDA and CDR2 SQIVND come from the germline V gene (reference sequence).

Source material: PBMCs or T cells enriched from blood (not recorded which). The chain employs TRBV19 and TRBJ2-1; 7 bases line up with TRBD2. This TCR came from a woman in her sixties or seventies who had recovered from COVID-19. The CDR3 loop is CASSIGGSAYNEQFF. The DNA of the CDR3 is TGTGCCAGTAGTATCGGCGGGAGCGCCTACAATGAGCAGTTCTTC.